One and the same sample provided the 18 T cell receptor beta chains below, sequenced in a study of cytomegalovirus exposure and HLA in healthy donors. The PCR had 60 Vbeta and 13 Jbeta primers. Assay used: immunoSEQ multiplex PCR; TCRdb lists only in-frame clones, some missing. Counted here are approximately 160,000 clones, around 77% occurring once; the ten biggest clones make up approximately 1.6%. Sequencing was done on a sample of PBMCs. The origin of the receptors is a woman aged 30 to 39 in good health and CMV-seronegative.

CDR3 sequence (DNA): TGTGCTAGCTCACTAAACTCCTACACAGATACGCAGTATTTT. It yields the protein CASSLNSYTDTQYF. The chain combines TRBV7-7 with TRBJ2-3; D not resolved. The length of the CDR3 is 14 residues. CDR1 SSHAT and CDR2 FNYEAQ come from the germline V gene (reference sequence).

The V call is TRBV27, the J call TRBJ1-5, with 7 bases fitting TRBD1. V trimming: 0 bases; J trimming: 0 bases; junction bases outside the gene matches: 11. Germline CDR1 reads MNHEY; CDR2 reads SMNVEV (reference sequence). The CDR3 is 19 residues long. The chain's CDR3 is CASSLSGGDRVGSNQPQHF. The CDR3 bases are TGTGCCAGCAGTTTATCCGGAGGTGACAGGGTCGGTAGCAATCAGCCCCAGCATTTT.

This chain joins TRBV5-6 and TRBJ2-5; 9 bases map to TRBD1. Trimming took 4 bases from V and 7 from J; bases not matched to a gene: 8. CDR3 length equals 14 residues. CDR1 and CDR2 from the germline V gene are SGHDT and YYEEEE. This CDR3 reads CASSPTGGAGTQYF. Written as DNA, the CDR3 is TGTGCCAGCAGCCCGACAGGGGGGGCAGGGACCCAGTACTTC.

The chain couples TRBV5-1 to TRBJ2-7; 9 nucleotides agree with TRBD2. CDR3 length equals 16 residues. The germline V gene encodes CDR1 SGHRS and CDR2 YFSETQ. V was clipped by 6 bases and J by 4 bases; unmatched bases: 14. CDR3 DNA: TGCGCCAGCACCCGACGGGGCGGGAGGGAAGATTACGAGCAGTACTTC. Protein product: CASTRRGGREDYEQYF.

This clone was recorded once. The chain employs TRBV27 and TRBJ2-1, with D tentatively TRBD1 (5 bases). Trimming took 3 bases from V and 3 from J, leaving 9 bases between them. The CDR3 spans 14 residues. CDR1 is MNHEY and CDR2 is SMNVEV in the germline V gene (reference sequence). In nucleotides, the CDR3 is TGTGCCAGCAGTTTTAAAGACAGCTACAATGAGCAGTTCTTC. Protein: CASSFKDSYNEQFF.

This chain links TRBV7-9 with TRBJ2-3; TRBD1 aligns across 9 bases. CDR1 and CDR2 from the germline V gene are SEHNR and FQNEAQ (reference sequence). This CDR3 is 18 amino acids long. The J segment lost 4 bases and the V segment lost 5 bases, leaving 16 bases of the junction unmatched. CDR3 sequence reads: CASSPSRGPGQGADTQYF. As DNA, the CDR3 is TGTGCCAGCAGCCCGAGTAGGGGACCGGGACAGGGTGCAGATACGCAGTATTTT. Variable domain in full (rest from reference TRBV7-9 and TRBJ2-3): DTGVSQNPRHKITKRGQNVTFRCDPISEHNRLYWYRQTLGQGPEFLTYFQNEAQLEKSRLLSDRFSAERPKGSFSTLEIQRTEQGDSAMYLCASSPSRGPGQGADTQYFGPGTRLTVL.

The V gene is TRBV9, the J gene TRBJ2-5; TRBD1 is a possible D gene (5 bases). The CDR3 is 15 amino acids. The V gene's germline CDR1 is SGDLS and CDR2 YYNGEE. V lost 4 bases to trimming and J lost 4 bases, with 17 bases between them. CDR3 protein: CASSRAGLRGETQYF. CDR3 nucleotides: TGTGCCAGCAGCAGGGCAGGGCTTAGGGGAGAGACCCAGTACTTC.

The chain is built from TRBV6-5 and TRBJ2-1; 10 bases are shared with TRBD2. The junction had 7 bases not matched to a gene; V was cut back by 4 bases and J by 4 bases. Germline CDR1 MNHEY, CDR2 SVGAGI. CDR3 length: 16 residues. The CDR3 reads CASSSLAGTEYNEQFF. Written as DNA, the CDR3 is TGTGCCAGCAGTTCACTAGCGGGAACGGAGTACAATGAGCAGTTCTTC.

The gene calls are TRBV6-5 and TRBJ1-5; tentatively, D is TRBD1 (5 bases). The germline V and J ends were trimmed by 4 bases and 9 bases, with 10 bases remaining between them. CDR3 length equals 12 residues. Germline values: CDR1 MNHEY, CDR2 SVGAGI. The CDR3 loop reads CASSSRGGPQHF. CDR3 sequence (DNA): TGTGCCAGCAGTTCAAGGGGTGGGCCCCAGCATTTT.

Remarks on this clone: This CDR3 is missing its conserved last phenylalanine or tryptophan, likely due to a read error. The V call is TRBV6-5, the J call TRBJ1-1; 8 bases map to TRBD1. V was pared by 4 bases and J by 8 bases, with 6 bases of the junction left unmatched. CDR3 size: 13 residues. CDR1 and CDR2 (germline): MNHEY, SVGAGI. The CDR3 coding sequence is TGTGCCAGCAGTTTTACGGGGGACAGGGAAGCTTTCCTT. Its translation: CASSFTGDREAFL.

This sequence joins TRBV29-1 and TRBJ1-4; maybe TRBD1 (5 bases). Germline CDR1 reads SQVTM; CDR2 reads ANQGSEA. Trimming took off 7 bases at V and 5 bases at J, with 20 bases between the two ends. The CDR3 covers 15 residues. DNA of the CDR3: TGCAGCGCCCGCCCTGGGGGGGGATTAAATGAAAAACTGTTTTTT. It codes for CSARPGGGLNEKLFF.

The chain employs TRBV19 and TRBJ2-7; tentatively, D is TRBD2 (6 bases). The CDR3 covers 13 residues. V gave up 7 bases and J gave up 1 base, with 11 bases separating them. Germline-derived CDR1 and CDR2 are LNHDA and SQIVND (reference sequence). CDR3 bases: TGTGCCAGTACCGGGACTGAGTCCTACGAGCAGTACTTC. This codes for CASTGTESYEQYF.

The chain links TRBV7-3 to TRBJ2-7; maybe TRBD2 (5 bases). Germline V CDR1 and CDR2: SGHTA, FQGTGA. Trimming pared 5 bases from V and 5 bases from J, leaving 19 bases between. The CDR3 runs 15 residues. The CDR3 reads CASSLKGGYPHEQYF. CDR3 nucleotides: TGTGCCAGCAGCCTAAAGGGCGGGTATCCTCACGAGCAGTACTTC.

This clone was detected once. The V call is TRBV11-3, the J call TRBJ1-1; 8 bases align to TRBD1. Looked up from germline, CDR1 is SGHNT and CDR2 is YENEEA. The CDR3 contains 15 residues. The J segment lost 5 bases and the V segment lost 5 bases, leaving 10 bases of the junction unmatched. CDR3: CASSRSTGGDTEAFF. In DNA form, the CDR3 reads TGTGCCAGCAGCCGATCAACAGGGGGGGATACTGAAGCTTTCTTT.

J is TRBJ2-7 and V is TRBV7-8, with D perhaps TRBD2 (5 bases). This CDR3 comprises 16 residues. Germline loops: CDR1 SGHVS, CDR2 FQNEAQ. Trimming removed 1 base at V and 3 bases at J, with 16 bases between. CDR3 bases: TGTGCCAGCAGCTTAGGAGAGGACTCCCTAAGCTACGAGCAGTACTTC. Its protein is CASSLGEDSLSYEQYF.

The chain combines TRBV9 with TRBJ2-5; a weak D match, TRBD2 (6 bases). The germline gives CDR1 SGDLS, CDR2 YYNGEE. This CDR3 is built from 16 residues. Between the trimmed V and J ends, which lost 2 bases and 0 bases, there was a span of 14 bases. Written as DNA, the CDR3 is TGTGCCAGCAGCGTGGGGACTTCCGAGTACCAAGAGACCCAGTACTTC. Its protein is CASSVGTSEYQETQYF.

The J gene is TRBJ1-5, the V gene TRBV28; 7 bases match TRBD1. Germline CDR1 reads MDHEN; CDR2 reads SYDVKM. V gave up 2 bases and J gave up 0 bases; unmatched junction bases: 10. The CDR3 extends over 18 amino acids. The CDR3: CASSLRVDSGGSNQPQHF. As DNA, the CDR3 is TGTGCCAGCAGTTTACGAGTCGACTCAGGGGGTAGCAATCAGCCCCAGCATTTT. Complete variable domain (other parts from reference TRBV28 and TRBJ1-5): DVKVTQSSRYLVKRTGEKVFLECVQDMDHENMFWYRQDPGLGLRLIYFSYDVKMKEKGDIPEGYSVSREKKERFSLILESASTNQTSMYLCASSLRVDSGGSNQPQHFGDGTRLSIL.

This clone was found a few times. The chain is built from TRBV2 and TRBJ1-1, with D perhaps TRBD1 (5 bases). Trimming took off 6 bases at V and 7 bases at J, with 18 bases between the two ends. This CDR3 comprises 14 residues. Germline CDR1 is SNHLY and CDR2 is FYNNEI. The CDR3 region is CASRDTYAGNEAFF. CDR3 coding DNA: TGTGCCAGCAGGGACACATATGCTGGAAATGAAGCTTTCTTT. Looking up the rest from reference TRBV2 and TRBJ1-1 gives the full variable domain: EPEVTQTPSHQVTQMGQEVILRCVPISNHLYFYWYRQILGQKVEFLVSFYNNEISEKSEIFDDQFSVERPDGSNFTLKIRSTKLEDSAMYFCASRDTYAGNEAFFGQGTRLTVV.